This passage covers 20 T cell receptor beta chains from one sample sequenced in a study of metastatic and nonmetastatic thyroid tumors. TCRdb re-called the PCR reads with MiXCR. The top ten hold roughly 12% of the sample, which has nearly 15,000 clones, roughly 19% seen once. Before thyroid surgery, none of the patients had received any treatment. The sequenced material came from blood. Receptors originate from a female donor with papillary thyroid cancer or a benign thyroid nodule (not recorded which). Some clones in this sample may be carry-over from other donors' samples.

This clone has a count of ten or more. The chain links TRBV9 to TRBJ2-4, with TRBD2 matching 7 bases. The germline gives CDR1 SGDLS, CDR2 YYNGEE. The V and J ends lost 4 bases and 3 bases, in that order; junction bases with no gene match: 7. This CDR3 is 15 amino acids long. CDR3 sequence reads: CASSTSGNHKNIQYF. CDR3 DNA: TGTGCCAGCAGCACAAGCGGGAACCACAAAAACATTCAGTACTTC.

A note on this clone: This sequence may be a read error, since a much larger clone differs from it by one base. The V and J genes are TRBV19 and TRBJ1-4; 8 bases are a match to TRBD1. The CDR3 consists of 15 residues. CDR1 is LNHDA, CDR2 SQIVND, per germline (reference sequence). The CDR3 DNA is TGTGACAGTAGTTCCCCAGGGGGCCGGGATGAAAAACTGTTTTTT. It yields the protein CDSSSPGGRDEKLFF.

This clone was detected ten times or more. V is TRBV7-8 and J is TRBJ1-1; 9 bases line up with TRBD1. With V trimmed by 2 bases and J by 3 bases, 4 bases remained unmatched. This CDR3 comprises 15 residues. Germline V lookup: CDR1 SGHVS, CDR2 FQNEAQ. The CDR3 nucleotides read TGTGCCAGCAGCTTATCCCGGGACAGGGACACTGAAGCTTTCTTT. Translation gives CASSLSRDRDTEAFF. The variable domain in full, with the rest retrieved from reference TRBV7-8 and TRBJ1-1, is GAGVSQSPRYKVAKRGQDVALRCDPISGHVSLFWYQQALGQGPEFLTYFQNEAQLDKSGLPSDRFFAERPEGSVSTLKIQRTQQEDSAVYLCASSLSRDRDTEAFFGQGTRLTVV.

To note about this clone: Within the sample, other DNA sequences also encode this same CDR3. The genes are TRBV4-1 and TRBJ2-2; D unresolved. V lost 3 bases to trimming and J lost 7 bases, with 21 bases between them. Per the germline V gene, CDR1 is MGHRA and CDR2 is YSYEKL. The CDR3 is made up of 17 amino acids. This chain's CDR3 is CASSQETLGVGVGELFF. As DNA, the CDR3 is TGCGCCAGCAGCCAGGAAACGTTAGGTGTCGGTGTCGGGGAGCTGTTTTTT.

On this clone itself: An end of the junction differs from the germline gene, which may be a read error. This sample includes further DNA sequences coding for the same CDR3. The rearrangement links TRBV4-1 to TRBJ2-2; 10 bases are shared with TRBD2. There are 19 residues in the CDR3. Germline V gene sequence: CDR1 MGHRA, CDR2 YSYEKL. The CDR3 loop reads CASSHPRGGLAENTGELFF. The DNA for the CDR3 is TGCGCCAGCAGCCATCCTCGGGGTGGACTAGCGGAAAACACTGGGGAGCTGTTTTTT.

V is TRBV20-1 and J is TRBJ1-2, with D unclear. CDR3 size: 18 residues. In germline, CDR1 is DFQATT, CDR2 SNEGSKA (reference sequence). V dropped 3 bases and J dropped 8 bases, with 31 bases sitting between them. The CDR3 here is CSARVPKLIRQGLRGYTF. The CDR3 region has the DNA TGCAGTGCTAGGGTCCCGAAGCTAATAAGACAAGGTTTAAGGGGCTACACCTTC.

Note on this clone: One junction end disagrees with the germline gene, perhaps due to a read error. The chain combines TRBV10-3 with TRBJ2-1; perhaps TRBD1 as D (5 bases). The CDR3 extends over 14 amino acids. The germline V gene has CDR1 ENHRY and CDR2 SYGVKD. The CDR3 nucleotides are TGTGCCATCAGTGAGTTTGGACACAACAATGAGCAATTCTTC. Residues: CAISEFGHNNEQFF.

The chain employs TRBV6-1 and TRBJ2-1; perhaps TRBD2 as D (6 bases). The CDR3 is 15 amino acids. Germline CDR1 MNHNS, CDR2 SASEGT. Trimming cost V 3 bases and J 3 bases, with 12 bases left between them. CDR3 region: CASSESSGDYNEQFF. CDR3 sequence (DNA): TGTGCCAGCAGTGAGAGTAGCGGTGACTACAATGAGCAGTTCTTC.

The chain uses TRBV12-3 or TRBV12-4 and TRBJ2-5, with D unresolved. The CDR3 is made up of 14 amino acids. V was pared by 6 bases and J by 5 bases, with 16 bases between. CDR3 residues: CASSRIDKGETQYF. CDR3 nucleotides: TGTGCCAGCAGCCGGATTGACAAAGGGGAGACCCAGTACTTC.

This clone was seen repeatedly, ten times or more. The V and J genes are TRBV10-3 and TRBJ2-7; 7 bases are shared with TRBD2. Trimming cost V 4 bases and J 7 bases; bases outside gene matches: 22. The CDR3 runs 18 residues. Germline CDR1 and CDR2: ENHRY and SYGVKD. In DNA form, the CDR3 reads TGTGCCATCAGTGCCTCTCCGGGACTATTAGGGAGGGTACGTGAGCAGTACTTC. It translates to CAISASPGLLGRVREQYF.

V gene TRBV24-1 combines with J gene TRBJ2-2; D unclear. Trimming removed 4 bases at V and 7 bases at J, with 12 bases between. The V gene's germline CDR1 is KGHDR and CDR2 SFDVKD. The CDR3 is made up of 14 amino acids. The CDR3, as DNA: TGTGCCACCAGTGACCTTGAGGCAATCGGGGAGCTGTTTTTT. Protein sequence: CATSDLEAIGELFF.

The chain has TRBV20-1 and TRBJ2-3; 12 bases map to TRBD2. V shed 1 base and J 3 bases; nucleotides not matched to a gene: 5. CDR1 DFQATT and CDR2 SNEGSKA come from the germline V gene (reference sequence). The CDR3 spans 16 residues. The chain's CDR3 is CSARVSLAGGTDTQYF. CDR3 DNA: TGCAGTGCTAGAGTTTCCCTAGCGGGGGGGACAGATACGCAGTATTTT.

As concerns this clone: Germline is not matched at one junction end, which may reflect a read error. V usage is TRBV11-1 and J usage is TRBJ1-4; D unclear. Looked up from germline, CDR1 is SGHAT and CDR2 is FQDESV (reference sequence). There are 18 residues in the CDR3. The CDR3 here is CAISYLGPTTATNEKLFF. DNA of the CDR3: TGTGCCATCAGCTATCTAGGGCCAACCACTGCAACTAATGAAAAACTGTTTTTT.

The chain combines TRBV4-2 with TRBJ2-6; 9 positions match TRBD1. The CDR3 contains 20 residues. From germline, CDR1 is LGHNA and CDR2 YNFKEQ. Losses at the gene ends were 7 bases for V and 1 base for J; bases not matched to a gene: 17. CDR3 loop: CASTRGTGCFGRSGANVLTF. The CDR3 coding sequence is TGTGCCAGCACCCGTGGGACAGGGTGCTTCGGTAGGTCTGGGGCCAACGTCCTGACTTTC.

Relative to its sample, this clone is medium-sized. This chain uses TRBV24-1 with TRBJ1-1, with D unresolved. Germline lookup yields CDR1 KGHDR and CDR2 SFDVKD. V was shortened by 4 bases and J by 1 base, with 3 bases between the two germline ends. The CDR3 covers 12 residues. CDR3 loop: CATSDGNTEAFF. Here the CDR3 DNA reads TGTGCCACCAGTGACGGGAACACTGAAGCTTTCTTT.

This clone was counted ten times or more. The chain has TRBV6-1 and TRBJ2-4; D not certain. Germline CDR1 MNHNS, CDR2 SASEGT. This CDR3 comprises 13 residues. The V end lost 3 bases, the J end lost 5 bases, and 8 bases lay between the germline ends. For the CDR3, the DNA is TGTGCCAGCAGTGATGGCCGTGAAAACATTCAGTACTTC. It translates to CASSDGRENIQYF.

This clone was seen ten or more times. With a much larger clone just one base away, this may be a read error. The chain joins TRBV20-1 to TRBJ2-7, with D possibly TRBD1 on 5 matching bases. From germline, CDR1 is DFQATT and CDR2 SNEGSKA (reference sequence). The CDR3 is 12 residues long. V lost 6 bases and J lost 3, with 12 bases in between. The CDR3 DNA is TGCAGTGCCCAGGTCAGGGACTACGAGCAGTACTTC. Amino acids: CSAQVRDYEQYF.

The chain links TRBV9 to TRBJ1-6, with 8 nucleotides matching TRBD1. The CDR3 is 16 amino acids. Unmatched junction bases numbered 13, after V lost 3 bases and J lost 11 bases. Germline CDR1 is SGDLS and CDR2 is YYNGEE. The CDR3 DNA sequence: TGTGCCAGCAGCGAGGGTTCAGGGGGCGCGGGTCCACCCCTCCACTTT. Its protein is CASSEGSGGAGPPLHF.

By share, this clone ranks as medium-sized. The DNA of the CDR3 is TGCAGTGCTAGAGATATAGCGGGCATCACAGATACGCAGTATTTT. Its protein is CSARDIAGITDTQYF. V usage is TRBV20-1 and J usage is TRBJ2-3; TRBD2 matches at 7 bases. Germline CDR1 and CDR2: DFQATT and SNEGSKA (reference sequence). CDR3 length: 15 residues. The trim removed 0 bases at V and 2 bases at J, leaving 5 bases unmatched.

The chain combines TRBV28 with TRBJ2-5, with D possibly TRBD2 on 6 matching bases. This CDR3 has 14 amino acids. CDR1 and CDR2 from the germline V gene are MDHEN and SYDVKM. Trimming left V 5 bases short and J 4 bases short, with 14 bases between. CDR3 sequence reads: CASSVVLALETQYF. The CDR3 nucleotides are TGTGCCAGCAGTGTAGTACTAGCCTTAGAGACCCAGTACTTC. Drawing the rest from reference TRBV28 and TRBJ2-5, the complete variable domain is DVKVTQSSRYLVKRTGEKVFLECVQDMDHENMFWYRQDPGLGLRLIYFSYDVKMKEKGDIPEGYSVSREKKERFSLILESASTNQTSMYLCASSVVLALETQYFGPGTRLLVL.